This T cell receptor beta chain was sequenced during a study of graft-versus-host responses after intestinal transplantation. Overall study context: Isolated intestinal, liver-intestinal, or multivisceral transplants were what recipients had.

Remarks on this clone: As yet, its antigen is unknown.

Profiling relied on immunoSEQ multiplex PCR, and the TCRdb table lists in-frame clones only, not all of them. This table holds approximately 80,000 clones, roughly nine tenths found once. The source was unstimulated CD4+ T cells sorted from spleen or lymph node cells, collected before intestinal transplant. This TCR was sampled from a human donor who received an intestinal transplant.

The CDR3 DNA is TGTGCCAGCAGCTTTACCGGGACAAGGTTGGGGACGCAGTATTTT. This gives the protein CASSFTGTRLGTQYF. The V gene is TRBV7-2, the J gene TRBJ2-3; possibly TRBD1 for D (6 bases). V shed 3 bases and J shed 9 bases, with 19 bases lying between them. The CDR3 runs 15 residues. Germline assignment: CDR1 SGHTA and CDR2 FQGNSA.